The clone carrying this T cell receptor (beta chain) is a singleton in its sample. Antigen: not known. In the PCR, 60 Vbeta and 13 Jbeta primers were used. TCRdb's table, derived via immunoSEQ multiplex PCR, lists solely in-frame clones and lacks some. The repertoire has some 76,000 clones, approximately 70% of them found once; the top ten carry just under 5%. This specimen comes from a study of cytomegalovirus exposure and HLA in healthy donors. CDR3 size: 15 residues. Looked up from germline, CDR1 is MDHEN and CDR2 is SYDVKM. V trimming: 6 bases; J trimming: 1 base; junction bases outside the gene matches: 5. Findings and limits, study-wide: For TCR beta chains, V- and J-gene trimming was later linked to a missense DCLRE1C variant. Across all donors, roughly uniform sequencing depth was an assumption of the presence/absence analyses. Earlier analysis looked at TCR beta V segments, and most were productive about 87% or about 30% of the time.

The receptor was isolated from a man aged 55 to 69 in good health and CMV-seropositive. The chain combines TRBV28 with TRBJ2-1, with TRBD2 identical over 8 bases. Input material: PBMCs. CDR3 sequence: CASSSTSGSYNEQFF. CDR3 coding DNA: TGTGCCAGCAGCTCTACTAGCGGTTCCTACAATGAGCAGTTCTTC.